Listed below are T cell receptor beta chains from one sample, sequenced in a study of shared T cell receptors in the human thymus. TCRdb's table, derived via immunoSEQ multiplex PCR, lists solely in-frame clones and lacks some. The sample holds some 660,000 clones; approximately 89% are singletons and the top ten take 0.0094%. Separately, the same data were catalogued under a study of human thymus T cells.

Sequences were obtained from thymocytes. The receptor set was obtained from a boy younger than two with a congenital heart defect. Each CDR3 is given with its conserved first and last residue. Each record gives: V gene, D gene, J gene, clone size, CDR3 length, CDR3 DNA, CDR3 protein. D genes are given only for firm matches. Some rows mark clone size as missing; the rest say once, few, many or name a class of expanded clone.

TRBV4-3	NA	TRBJ2-7	NA	21	TGCGCCAGCAGCCAAGATCTCCAGGGAATCTTCGCAGGAATTGGGTCCTACGAGCAGTACTTC	CASSQDLQGIFAGIGSYEQYF
TRBV7-8	NA	TRBJ2-7	once	13	TGTGCCAGCAGCGTCCGGGAGCGCTACGAGCAGTACTTC	CASSVRERYEQYF
TRBV25-1	NA	TRBJ2-4	NA	15	TGTGCCGGAAACAGGTCCCCTATAGCCAAAAACATTCAGTACTTC	CAGNRSPIAKNIQYF
TRBV4-3	TRBD1	TRBJ2-7	NA	15	TGCGCCAGCAGCCAACTACAGGGGGCCGCCTACGAGCAGTACTTC	CASSQLQGAAYEQYF
TRBV25-1	TRBD1	TRBJ1-2	NA	15	TGTGCCAGCAGTTCTTGGACAGGTTCACCCTATGGCTACACCTTC	CASSSWTGSPYGYTF
TRBV25-1	NA	TRBJ1-3	NA	14	TGTGCCAGCAGTGGTAGACAGGAGAGAAACACCATATATTTT	CASSGRQERNTIYF
TRBV6-6	TRBD2	TRBJ2-7	NA	15	TGTGCCAGCCGACGGACTAGCGGGAGGGGGGACGAGCAGTACTTC	CASRRTSGRGDEQYF
TRBV7-2	TRBD1	TRBJ2-4	few	15	TGTGCCAGCAGTACCGACAGGGGCCTCGAAGACATTCAGTACTTC	CASSTDRGLEDIQYF
TRBV4-3	NA	TRBJ2-1	few	16	TGCGCCAGCAGCCAAGATGCGAACTCTTCTACTAATGAGCAGTTCTTC	CASSQDANSSTNEQFF
TRBV28	NA	TRBJ2-7	few	11	TGTGCCAGCAGTTTATTTCCGGAGCAGTACTTC	CASSLFPEQYF
TRBV15	TRBD2	TRBJ2-7	NA	14	TGTGCCACCAGCAGAGAGACTAGCGGCTACGAGCAGTACTTC	CATSRETSGYEQYF
TRBV6-1	TRBD2	TRBJ2-7	NA	17	TGTGCCATCAGTGAAACCAGCGGGGGTTTACCTCTGATTGAGCAGTACTTC	CAISETSGGLPLIEQYF
TRBV5-4	TRBD2	TRBJ2-1	few	17	TGTGCCAGCAGCTTGGTTGCGGGAGGGCCGGGGGCGGATGAGCAGTTCTTC	CASSLVAGGPGADEQFF
TRBV12-5	TRBD2	TRBJ2-1	NA	15	TGTGCTAGTGGTTTGTCAAGCGGGAGACGCGGCGAGCAGTTCTTC	CASGLSSGRRGEQFF
TRBV27	NA	TRBJ1-6	NA	18	TGTGCCAGCAGGCCCCCAGGGGCAGGCCTTTCCTATAATTCACCCCTCCACTTT	CASRPPGAGLSYNSPLHF
TRBV13	NA	TRBJ2-3	once	14	TGTGCCAGCAGCTTAGGGACACGGGGGAGTGCGCAGTATTTT	CASSLGTRGSAQYF
TRBV7-6	TRBD2	TRBJ2-5	NA	16	TGTGCCAGCAGCCCCACCCGACTAGCGGGAGCAGAGACCCAGTACTTC	CASSPTRLAGAETQYF
TRBV7-2	TRBD2	TRBJ2-1	NA	17	TGTGCCAGCAGCTTAACCCTCTTAGCGGGTTTCTACAATGAGCAGTTCTTC	CASSLTLLAGFYNEQFF
TRBV7-9	NA	TRBJ1-4	NA	17	TGTGCCAGCAGCTTAGTCGCACAGGGCGATCATGGTGAAAAACTGTTTTTT	CASSLVAQGDHGEKLFF
TRBV14	NA	TRBJ1-3	NA	15	TGTGCCAGCAGCGTGACATCGGATCCTGGAAACACCATATATTTT	CASSVTSDPGNTIYF
TRBV7-2	TRBD1	TRBJ1-5	few	14	TGTGCCAGCAGCACGGGACAGGGGAATCAGCCCCAGCATTTT	CASSTGQGNQPQHF
TRBV28	TRBD1	TRBJ1-6	NA	14	TGTGCCAGCAGGCGGACAGGGGTTAATTCACCCCTCCACTTT	CASRRTGVNSPLHF
TRBV4-1	TRBD2	TRBJ2-1	NA	18	TGCGCCAGCAGCCAAGGTTATGGGGGAGCGGGGGCCAGCAATGAGCAGTTCTTC	CASSQGYGGAGASNEQFF
TRBV5-4	TRBD2	TRBJ2-7	NA	17	TGTGCCAGCAGCTTCCCGCGGACTAGCGGGGAAACCTACGAGCAGTACTTC	CASSFPRTSGETYEQYF
TRBV5-6	NA	TRBJ2-3	NA	13	TGTGCCAGCAGCTTACTAGTTGAAGATACGCAGTATTTT	CASSLLVEDTQYF
TRBV28	TRBD1	TRBJ2-7	NA	15	TGTGCCAGCAGTTTAAGACAGGGGGCCTCCTACGAGCAGTACTTC	CASSLRQGASYEQYF
TRBV18	NA	TRBJ2-5	NA	15	TGTGCCAGCTCACCACCGGAAAGAAAGCGAGAGACCCAGTACTTC	CASSPPERKRETQYF
TRBV21-1	NA	TRBJ1-4	few	15	TGTGCCAGCAGCCCACCGGGGACAACTAATGAAAAACTGTTTTTT	CASSPPGTTNEKLFF
TRBV25-1	TRBD1	TRBJ2-7	once	16	TGTGCCAGCAGTGAGACCGGGACAGGGGTCTCCTACGAGCAGTACTTC	CASSETGTGVSYEQYF
TRBV28	TRBD1	TRBJ1-1	NA	17	TGTGCCAGCAGTTTACGGGCGGGGACAGGGCCAAACACTGAAGCTTTCTTT	CASSLRAGTGPNTEAFF
TRBV6-5	NA	TRBJ1-6	NA	14	TGTGCCAGCAGTACCGGGACTCAAGGGTCACCCCTCCACTTT	CASSTGTQGSPLHF
TRBV7-2	NA	TRBJ1-6	NA	14	TGTGCCAGCAGTCTAGGAAAGCGAAATTCACCCCTCCACTTT	CASSLGKRNSPLHF
TRBV7-9	NA	TRBJ1-4	NA	13	TGTGCCAGCAGCCCCATAACTAATGAAAAACTGTTTTTT	CASSPITNEKLFF
TRBV14	TRBD1	TRBJ2-7	NA	16	TGTGCCAGCAGCCAGGGTAGGGGACAGGGGGACTACGAGCAGTACTTC	CASSQGRGQGDYEQYF
TRBV27	TRBD1	TRBJ1-4	NA	15	TGTGCCAGCAGGAGGGACAGGGGGGCTGAAAAACGACTGTTTTTT	CASRRDRGAEKRLFF
TRBV4-2	NA	TRBJ1-3	NA	18	TGTGCCAGCAGCCGGGCCTATCCACCAGGGGCCTCTGGAAACACCATATATTTT	CASSRAYPPGASGNTIYF
TRBV27	TRBD1	TRBJ1-1	NA	16	TGTGCCAGCAGTTTATCGAGCGGACAGGTAAACACTGAAGCTTTCTTT	CASSLSSGQVNTEAFF
TRBV4-3	TRBD1	TRBJ2-5	NA	16	TGCGCCAGCAGCCCTTACAGGGGGCGGATGAAAGAGACCCAGTACTTC	CASSPYRGRMKETQYF
TRBV18	TRBD1	TRBJ1-5	NA	16	TGTGCCAGCTCACCGGGACAGGGGGCTAGCAATCAGCCCCAGCATTTT	CASSPGQGASNQPQHF
TRBV14	TRBD1	TRBJ1-6	once	16	TGTGCCAGCAGCCAAGAAGGACAGGGGAAGGATTCACCCCTCCACTTT	CASSQEGQGKDSPLHF
TRBV28	TRBD1	TRBJ1-2	NA	17	TGTGCCAGCAGTTTAAGGGGAGTGGGACAGGGGTTGGATGGCTACACCTTC	CASSLRGVGQGLDGYTF
TRBV11-2	TRBD2	TRBJ2-1	NA	14	TGTGCCAGCAGCTCCGGGACTAGATTATATGAGCAGTTCTTC	CASSSGTRLYEQFF
TRBV12-5	NA	TRBJ2-3	NA	17	TGTGCTAGTGGTCGGACCCAAGCGGGCACAAGCACAGATACGCAGTATTTT	CASGRTQAGTSTDTQYF
TRBV29-1	TRBD2	TRBJ2-5	NA	14	TGCAGCGGGAGAGGATGGGACTACAAAGAGACCCAGTACTTC	CSGRGWDYKETQYF
TRBV5-6	NA	TRBJ2-5	NA	15	TGTGCCAGCAGCTTGAGGAACAGCACCAAAGAGACCCAGTACTTC	CASSLRNSTKETQYF
TRBV28	NA	TRBJ2-3	NA	16	TGTGCCAGCAGTTCCCTCCAAGGACAGTACACAGATACGCAGTATTTT	CASSSLQGQYTDTQYF
TRBV12-5	TRBD1	TRBJ1-1	NA	15	TGTGCTAGTGGTTTGGGGTCGGACAGGGACACTGAAGCTTTCTTT	CASGLGSDRDTEAFF
TRBV28	NA	TRBJ2-5	once	14	TGTGCCAGCAGTCCTTCAGGGGTCTATGGGACCCAGTACTTC	CASSPSGVYGTQYF
TRBV6-1	NA	TRBJ1-5	NA	15	TGTGCCAGCAGTGAACTTCGGCAGGGCAATCAGCCCCAGCATTTT	CASSELRQGNQPQHF
TRBV7-2	TRBD2	TRBJ2-3	NA	15	TGTGCCAGCAGCTTTCTAGCGGGAATTGGAGATACGCAGTATTTT	CASSFLAGIGDTQYF
TRBV5-4	TRBD1	TRBJ1-2	NA	14	TGTGCCAGCAGCCTTGGGACAGATAACTATGGCTACACCTTC	CASSLGTDNYGYTF
TRBV5-1	TRBD2	TRBJ2-1	NA	14	TGCGCCAGCAGTCTGGCTAGCGGGGGGAATGAGCAGTTCTTC	CASSLASGGNEQFF
TRBV19	TRBD2	TRBJ2-7	NA	15	TGTGCCAGTAGCCCGACTAGCGGGAGGGCCTACGAGCAGTACTTC	CASSPTSGRAYEQYF
TRBV30	TRBD1	TRBJ2-5	NA	16	TGTGCCTGGAGTGGAACCCCTCCGGGACAGAAAGAGACCCAGTACTTC	CAWSGTPPGQKETQYF
TRBV6-1	NA	TRBJ1-1	NA	14	TGTGCCAGCATCGAGACACCTTTCAACACTGAAGCTTTCTTT	CASIETPFNTEAFF
TRBV28	TRBD1	TRBJ1-4	NA	13	TGTGCCAGCAGTCGACAGGGCGGTGAAAAACTGTTTTTT	CASSRQGGEKLFF
TRBV10-3	NA	TRBJ1-3	NA	12	TGTGCCATCAGCGGTCACGGAAACACCATATATTTT	CAISGHGNTIYF
TRBV13	NA	TRBJ1-5	once	13	TGTGCCAGCAGCCAACACCGAAATCAGCCCCAGCATTTT	CASSQHRNQPQHF
TRBV19	NA	TRBJ2-5	NA	16	TGTGCCAGTAGTATGGGATATCCGGGATCCCAAGAGACCCAGTACTTC	CASSMGYPGSQETQYF